The next 29 T cell receptor beta chains were all read from a single sample in a study of shared clonotypes between healthy human individuals (dated by TCRdb to about 2020). Library preparation used the immunoSEQ multiplex PCR assay. TCRdb's version of the immuneACCESS table is confined to in-frame rearrangements and falls short of the full clone set. An unresolved V gene accounts for under half of the shortfall where checked; the remainder is of unknown origin. The sample table holds roughly 1,100,000 clones, of which approximately 68% were seen once. The top ten constitute about 1.5% of the sample. The sample consisted of memory CD4+ T cells sorted from blood. The cell subset or site label corresponds to: CD45RA-negative fraction. The receptors were sampled from a man between 18 and 35 years old in good health.

The V gene is TRBV18, the J gene TRBJ2-7, with 9 nucleotides matching TRBD1. Germline CDR1 and CDR2: KGHSH and LQKENI. Losses at the gene ends were 4 bases for V and 6 bases for J; bases not matched to a gene: 13. CDR3 length equals 16 residues. CDR3 protein: CASSLGQGLGDREQYF. DNA of the CDR3: TGTGCCAGCTCACTCGGACAGGGGCTTGGGGATCGCGAGCAGTACTTC.

This clone was found once. The rearrangement uses TRBV7-2 and TRBJ2-3; no definite D call. Germline V CDR1 and CDR2: SGHTA, FQGNSA. V was trimmed by 5 bases and J by 6 bases, leaving 15 bases between them. This CDR3 is 14 amino acids long. DNA of the CDR3: TGTGCCAGCAGCCCCGGATTTGCTTTGGATACGCAGTATTTT. It encodes CASSPGFALDTQYF.

The chain has TRBV4-2 and TRBJ2-3; TRBD2 matches at 7 bases. V shed 0 bases, J shed 2 bases, and the junction held 8 bases outside the gene matches. Germline V CDR1 and CDR2: LGHNA, YNFKEQ. CDR3 length: 17 amino acids. CDR3 DNA sequence: TGTGCCAGCAGCCAAGAAGGTTCTAGCGGTACCACAGATACGCAGTATTTT. This gives the protein CASSQEGSSGTTDTQYF.

The V and J genes are TRBV28 and TRBJ1-1; D is unclear. There are 14 residues in the CDR3. Germline loops: CDR1 MDHEN, CDR2 SYDVKM. Trimming took 4 bases from V and 0 from J, leaving 9 bases between them. The DNA of the CDR3 is TGTGCCAGCAGTTCCGGCACGGTGAACACTGAAGCTTTCTTT. Translation gives CASSSGTVNTEAFF. Combining the CDR3 with reference TRBV28 and TRBJ1-1 gives the whole variable domain DVKVTQSSRYLVKRTGEKVFLECVQDMDHENMFWYRQDPGLGLRLIYFSYDVKMKEKGDIPEGYSVSREKKERFSLILESASTNQTSMYLCASSSGTVNTEAFFGQGTRLTVV.

The V and J genes are TRBV19 and TRBJ1-4; D gene unclear. From germline, CDR1 is LNHDA and CDR2 SQIVND (reference sequence). With 3 bases removed from V and 3 bases from J, the gap between germline ends came to 11 bases. The CDR3 has 15 amino acids. The CDR3 coding sequence is TGTGCCAGTAGTATCGGTGTGACGGCTAATGAAAAACTGTTTTTT. Amino acids: CASSIGVTANEKLFF.

The chain's CDR3 is CASSPGVGNEQFF. As DNA, the CDR3 is TGTGCCAGCAGTCCCGGGGTGGGCAATGAGCAGTTCTTC. V and J are TRBV28 and TRBJ2-1, with D maybe TRBD2 (5 bases). Looked up from germline, CDR1 is MDHEN and CDR2 is SYDVKM. Between the trimmed V and J ends, which lost 5 bases and 6 bases, there was a span of 11 bases. The CDR3 has 13 amino acids.

The J gene is TRBJ2-1, the V gene TRBV9, with 8 positions matching TRBD2. V lost 0 bases and J lost 3; bases outside the gene matches: 2. The CDR3 extends over 15 amino acids. The germline V gene encodes CDR1 SGDLS and CDR2 YYNGEE. The chain's CDR3 is CASSVELAVYNEQFF. In nucleotides, the CDR3 is TGTGCCAGCAGCGTAGAACTAGCGGTCTACAATGAGCAGTTCTTC.

About this clone: The identical CDR3 is also encoded by other nucleotide sequences in the sample. This chain links TRBV19 with TRBJ1-2; 8 bases line up with TRBD1. The CDR3 runs to 17 residues. The germline V gene encodes CDR1 LNHDA and CDR2 SQIVND (reference sequence). V shed 3 bases, J shed 0 bases, and the junction held 9 bases outside the gene matches. DNA of the CDR3: TGTGCCAGTAGTATCGGAGACAGGGGAAGGCCTAACTATGGCTACACCTTC. Its translation is CASSIGDRGRPNYGYTF.

For this clone: In the same sample, other DNA sequences code for this CDR3. The chain uses TRBV5-1 and TRBJ2-1; TRBD2 agrees at 9 bases. The CDR3 length is 15 residues. CDR1 and CDR2 from the germline V gene are SGHRS and YFSETQ. With V trimmed by 1 base and J by 6 bases, 5 bases remained unmatched. The CDR3 bases are TGCGCCAGCAGCTTGTCAGCGGGGGGCCGCAATGAGCAGTTCTTC. Its protein is CASSLSAGGRNEQFF.

The chain joins TRBV4-1 to TRBJ2-1, with TRBD1 as a possible D gene (6 bases). V lost 4 bases, J lost 8 bases, and 12 bases lay in between. CDR1 and CDR2 (germline): MGHRA, YSYEKL. This CDR3 has 13 residues. For the CDR3, the DNA is TGCGCCAGCAGCCTCACACAGGGTCATGAGCAGTTCTTC. It yields the protein CASSLTQGHEQFF.

This clone was observed once. V gene TRBV7-2 combines with J gene TRBJ2-2; TRBD1 matches 7 bases. Germline V gene sequence: CDR1 SGHTA, CDR2 FQGNSA. After removal of 10 bases from V and 4 bases from J, the junction contained 9 bases not matched to a gene. The CDR3 spans 14 residues. Here the CDR3 DNA reads TGTGCCACCGGAGACAGGGCGAGCACCGGGGAGCTGTTTTTT. Its translation is CATGDRASTGELFF.

The CDR3 region is CASSLGTGGSYEQYF. CDR3 DNA sequence: TGCGCCAGCAGCCTAGGGACAGGCGGTAGCTACGAGCAGTACTTC. The chain has TRBV4-3 and TRBJ2-7; 8 bases are shared with TRBD1. From germline, CDR1 is LGHNA and CDR2 YSLEER. With 4 bases clipped from V and 3 bases from J, the junction kept 8 bases outside the gene matches. The CDR3 has 15 amino acids.

In regard to this clone: A much larger clone differs from this one at a single base, so this may be a read error. The chain carries TRBV6-6 and TRBJ1-1; D uncertain. V lost 0 bases, J lost 3 bases, and 5 bases lay in between. The CDR3 loop spans 13 amino acids. Germline V CDR1 and CDR2: MNHNY, SVGAGI (reference sequence). CDR3 sequence reads: CASSYSTDTEAFF. In nucleotides, the CDR3 is TGTGCCAGCAGTTACTCGACGGACACTGAAGCTTTCTTT.

This chain joins TRBV19 and TRBJ2-1, with unresolved D. The CDR3 covers 12 residues. Germline-derived CDR1 and CDR2 are LNHDA and SQIVND (reference sequence). V was cut by 4 bases and J by 12 bases, with 13 bases left in between. The CDR3 here is CASSTLGLRQFF. The CDR3 region has the DNA TGTGCCAGTAGTACGCTGGGATTAAGGCAGTTCTTC.

This chain links TRBV29-1 with TRBJ2-1; 13 bases are a match to TRBD2. The germline V gene has CDR1 SQVTM and CDR2 ANQGSEA. J lost 8 bases, V lost 8 bases, and 6 bases had no gene match. This CDR3 has 13 amino acids. CDR3 coding DNA: TGCAGCACGACTAGCGGGAGGATCTATGAGCAGTTCTTC. Protein sequence: CSTTSGRIYEQFF.

The V call is TRBV6-5, the J call TRBJ1-2; the D gene is possibly TRBD1 (5 bases). CDR1 is MNHEY, CDR2 SVGAGI, per germline. Trimming removed 7 bases from V and 3 bases from J, with 12 bases in between. The CDR3 has 13 residues. Here the CDR3 reads CASKVAGYYGYTF. CDR3 DNA sequence: TGTGCCAGCAAAGTTGCAGGGTACTATGGCTACACCTTC.

Turning to this clone: Other DNA sequences of this sample code for an identical CDR3. The chain joins TRBV4-1 to TRBJ2-7; D ambiguous. Germline V gives CDR1 MGHRA, CDR2 YSYEKL. Trimming removed 1 base from V and 7 bases from J, with 8 bases in between. The CDR3 has 12 residues. CDR3 bases: TGCGCCAGCAGCCAAGGTTGGGGAGAGCAGTACTTC. This sequence encodes CASSQGWGEQYF.

The gene calls are TRBV2 and TRBJ1-5; TRBD1 matches 8 bases. V lost 7 bases, J lost 4 bases, and 9 bases stayed unmatched. The CDR3 runs 15 residues. Germline CDR1 SNHLY, CDR2 FYNNEI. CDR3: CASNQGQGKNQPQHF. The CDR3 DNA reads as TGTGCCAGCAACCAAGGACAGGGAAAAAATCAGCCCCAGCATTTT. Full variable domain (rest looked up from reference TRBV2 and TRBJ1-5): EPEVTQTPSHQVTQMGQEVILRCVPISNHLYFYWYRQILGQKVEFLVSFYNNEISEKSEIFDDQFSVERPDGSNFTLKIRSTKLEDSAMYFCASNQGQGKNQPQHFGDGTRLSIL.

The chain joins TRBV28 to TRBJ1-1; 7 bases are shared with TRBD1. The germline V gene has CDR1 MDHEN and CDR2 SYDVKM. With 8 bases clipped from V and 5 bases from J, the junction kept 8 bases outside the gene matches. The CDR3 contains 13 residues. CDR3 DNA sequence: TGTGCCAGCGGGGCAGGGGGTAGGACTGAAGCTTTCTTT. Translated, it gives CASGAGGRTEAFF.

This clone was counted a single time. CDR3 DNA: TGTGCCAGCAGCTTAGGAATAGGGTTCTACAATGAGCAGTTCTTC. Protein sequence: CASSLGIGFYNEQFF. V and J are TRBV11-2 and TRBJ2-1; D not resolved. The CDR3 has 15 residues. With 1 base removed from V and 3 bases from J, the gap between germline ends came to 10 bases. Looked up from germline, CDR1 is SGHAT and CDR2 is FQNNGV.

As to this clone: Other DNA sequences in this sample translate to the same CDR3. The J gene is TRBJ2-3, the V gene TRBV5-1; unclear D gene. From germline, CDR1 is SGHRS and CDR2 YFSETQ. V was clipped by 4 bases and J by 3 bases, with 9 bases between them. The CDR3 is 13 residues long. CDR3 DNA sequence: TGCGCCAGCAGCCTGTCCGCTACAGATACGCAGTATTTT. Amino acid sequence: CASSLSATDTQYF.

This clone was detected many times. The chain's CDR3 is CATQRQGYTEAFF. In nucleotides, the CDR3 is TGCGCCACCCAGAGACAGGGGTATACTGAAGCTTTCTTT. This rearrangement joins TRBV10-2 to TRBJ1-1; 8 nucleotides line up with TRBD1. The CDR3 totals 13 residues. CDR1 WSHSY and CDR2 SAAADI come from the germline V gene. The ends lost 10 bases at V and 5 bases at J; junction bases unmatched: 9.

The CDR3, as DNA: TGTGCCAGCAGCGACCCCCCTCAAGAGACCCAGTACTTC. This codes for CASSDPPQETQYF. The rearrangement uses TRBV9 and TRBJ2-5, with D hard to call. V dropped 3 bases and J dropped 2 bases, with 8 bases sitting between them. Germline lookup yields CDR1 SGDLS and CDR2 YYNGEE. The CDR3 is made up of 13 amino acids. Based on the CDR3 plus reference TRBV9 and TRBJ2-5, the full variable domain is DSGVTQTPKHLITATGQRVTLRCSPRSGDLSVYWYQQSLDQGLQFLIQYYNGEERAKGNILERFSAQQFPDLHSELNLSSLELGDSALYFCASSDPPQETQYFGPGTRLLVL.

DNA for the CDR3: TGTGCCAGCAGCCAAGAAAGGGTGCGGACCGGGGAGCTGTTTTTT. Its translation: CASSQERVRTGELFF. The chain recombines TRBV14 with TRBJ2-2; D not resolved. The CDR3 loop spans 15 amino acids. V dropped 0 bases and J dropped 5 bases, with 10 bases sitting between them. The germline V gene has CDR1 SGHDN and CDR2 FVKESK.

V gene TRBV9 combines with J gene TRBJ2-3, with D tentatively TRBD1 (5 bases). V was pared by 4 bases and J by 1 base, with 13 bases between. There are 15 residues in the CDR3. Germline CDR1 reads SGDLS; CDR2 reads YYNGEE. This chain's CDR3 is CASSPVQGGTDTQYF. For the CDR3, the DNA is TGTGCCAGCAGCCCGGTCCAGGGCGGCACAGATACGCAGTATTTT. The variable domain in full, with the rest retrieved from reference TRBV9 and TRBJ2-3, is DSGVTQTPKHLITATGQRVTLRCSPRSGDLSVYWYQQSLDQGLQFLIQYYNGEERAKGNILERFSAQQFPDLHSELNLSSLELGDSALYFCASSPVQGGTDTQYFGPGTRLTVL.

The chain combines TRBV11-2 with TRBJ2-1, with D perhaps matching TRBD2 (6 bases). V lost 3 bases and J lost 3, with 15 bases in between. CDR1 and CDR2 from the germline V gene are SGHAT and FQNNGV. The CDR3 has 16 amino acids. The CDR3 is CASSFLPLAIYNEQFF. The CDR3 DNA reads as TGTGCCAGCAGCTTCTTACCTCTAGCGATCTACAATGAGCAGTTCTTC.

This chain uses TRBV6-1 with TRBJ1-2, with D tentatively TRBD1 (5 bases). Trimming shortened V by 4 bases and J by 2 bases, and 14 bases separated the two germline ends. The CDR3 contains 15 residues. Germline V gives CDR1 MNHNS, CDR2 SASEGT. CDR3 region: CASSGGGHQNYGYTF. The DNA for the CDR3 is TGTGCCAGCAGTGGCGGCGGACACCAGAACTATGGCTACACCTTC.

The chain combines TRBV30 with TRBJ1-3, with 7 bases that match TRBD1. Trimming cost V 4 bases and J 5 bases; bases outside gene matches: 11. Germline loops: CDR1 GTSNPN, CDR2 SVGIG (reference sequence). The CDR3 loop spans 15 amino acids. CDR3 in amino acids: CAWNPIDRDRNTIYF. The CDR3 region has the DNA TGTGCCTGGAACCCCATCGACAGGGATCGAAACACCATATATTTT. The full variable domain, with the rest looked up from reference TRBV30 and TRBJ1-3, is SQTIHQWPATLVQPVGSPLSLECTVEGTSNPNLYWYRQAAGRGLQLLFYSVGIGQISSEVPQNLSASRPQDRQFILSSKKLLLSDSGFYLCAWNPIDRDRNTIYFGEGSWLTVV.

The chain combines TRBV11-2 with TRBJ2-1; 11 nucleotides line up with TRBD2. This CDR3 comprises 15 residues. Trimming at V came to 4 bases and at J to 4 bases, leaving 3 bases not matched to a gene. The germline V gene encodes CDR1 SGHAT and CDR2 FQNNGV. CDR3 nucleotides: TGTGCCAGCAGCTCAACTAGCGGGGGATACAATGAGCAGTTCTTC. It encodes CASSSTSGGYNEQFF.